This is a list of T cell receptor beta chains from one sample in a study of cytotoxic CD8 clonotypes in ibrutinib-treated CLL. TCRdb keeps only in-frame clones here, not all; method: immunoSEQ multiplex PCR. The sample lists about 140,000 clones; about 91% were seen once. Sequencing was performed on PBMCs, taken after 12 months of ibrutinib treatment. The receptors derive from a human donor with chronic lymphocytic leukemia. The CDR3 runs from the conserved cysteine through the conserved F or W. The D gene is left open where the match is weak. Not every row has a clone size; where given, it reads once, few, many or a size class.

clone_size: .
v_call: TRBV9
d_call: TRBD1
j_call: TRBJ1-1
cdr3_aa: CASSPISRTGLHTEAFF
cdr3_nt: TGTGCCAGCAGCCCCATCAGTCGGACAGGGCTTCATACTGAAGCTTTCTTT

clone_size: once
v_call: TRBV9
d_call: .
j_call: TRBJ1-1
cdr3_aa: CASSPGLNTEAFF
cdr3_nt: TGTGCCAGCAGCCCAGGGTTGAACACTGAAGCTTTCTTT

clone_size: .
v_call: TRBV9
d_call: .
j_call: TRBJ1-1
cdr3_aa: CASSVGGQRTEAFF
cdr3_nt: TGTGCCAGCAGCGTAGGCGGGCAGCGGACTGAAGCTTTCTTT

clone_size: .
v_call: TRBV7-9
d_call: .
j_call: TRBJ1-2
cdr3_aa: CASSLRSYGYTF
cdr3_nt: TGTGCCAGCAGCTTACGGTCCTATGGCTACACCTTC

clone_size: .
v_call: TRBV27
d_call: .
j_call: TRBJ2-2
cdr3_aa: CASSPSRGTGELFF
cdr3_nt: TGTGCCAGCAGTCCGAGTCGAGGCACCGGGGAGCTGTTTTTT

clone_size: .
v_call: TRBV11-1
d_call: .
j_call: TRBJ2-2
cdr3_aa: CASSLQGNTGELFF
cdr3_nt: TGTGCCAGCAGCCTACAGGGAAACACCGGGGAGCTGTTTTTT

clone_size: .
v_call: TRBV5-1
d_call: .
j_call: TRBJ2-2
cdr3_aa: CASSLGQGRPELFF
cdr3_nt: TGCGCCAGCAGCTTGGGGCAGGGCCGCCCGGAGCTGTTTTTT

clone_size: .
v_call: TRBV11-3
d_call: .
j_call: TRBJ2-4
cdr3_aa: CASSSATGWNIQYF
cdr3_nt: TGTGCCAGCAGCTCGGCGACGGGGTGGAACATTCAGTACTTC

clone_size: .
v_call: TRBV5-1
d_call: TRBD2
j_call: TRBJ2-1
cdr3_aa: CASSLSGRDHNEQFF
cdr3_nt: TGCGCCAGCAGCCTTAGCGGGAGAGACCACAATGAGCAGTTCTTC

clone_size: .
v_call: TRBV15
d_call: .
j_call: TRBJ1-5
cdr3_aa: CATSKGSGIARGNQPQHF
cdr3_nt: TGTGCCACCAGCAAAGGGTCGGGGATCGCTAGGGGCAATCAGCCCCAGCATTTT

clone_size: .
v_call: TRBV11-2
d_call: .
j_call: TRBJ2-7
cdr3_aa: CASSFTIAPDYEQYF
cdr3_nt: TGTGCCAGCAGCTTTACGATAGCCCCTGACTACGAGCAGTACTTC

clone_size: .
v_call: TRBV12-5
d_call: TRBD1
j_call: TRBJ2-7
cdr3_aa: CASGGTGAYEQYF
cdr3_nt: TGTGCTAGTGGGGGTACAGGGGCCTACGAGCAGTACTTC

clone_size: .
v_call: TRBV7-9
d_call: TRBD2
j_call: TRBJ2-1
cdr3_aa: CASSLAPSGRLNEQFF
cdr3_nt: TGTGCCAGCAGCTTAGCGCCTAGCGGTCGTCTCAATGAGCAGTTCTTC

clone_size: once
v_call: TRBV7-2
d_call: .
j_call: TRBJ2-1
cdr3_aa: CASSLNSPFEQFF
cdr3_nt: TGTGCCAGCAGCTTGAACAGTCCATTTGAGCAGTTCTTC

clone_size: .
v_call: TRBV6-5
d_call: .
j_call: TRBJ1-1
cdr3_aa: CASCGVLNTEAFF
cdr3_nt: TGTGCCAGCTGTGGGGTCTTGAACACTGAAGCTTTCTTT

clone_size: .
v_call: TRBV14
d_call: .
j_call: TRBJ1-5
cdr3_aa: CASSQGGPYSNQPQHF
cdr3_nt: TGTGCCAGCAGCCAGGGGGGACCTTATAGCAATCAGCCCCAGCATTTT

clone_size: .
v_call: TRBV28
d_call: .
j_call: TRBJ1-2
cdr3_aa: CASSLSGQQSYGYTF
cdr3_nt: TGTGCCAGCAGTTTATCGGGACAACAGAGCTATGGCTACACCTTC

clone_size: .
v_call: TRBV7-8
d_call: TRBD1
j_call: TRBJ1-1
cdr3_aa: CASSLGQPGTEAFF
cdr3_nt: TGTGCCAGCAGCTTGGGACAGCCCGGGACTGAAGCTTTCTTT

clone_size: .
v_call: TRBV10-2
d_call: .
j_call: TRBJ2-7
cdr3_aa: CASRGGIYEQYF
cdr3_nt: TGCGCCAGCAGGGGCGGAATCTACGAGCAGTACTTC

clone_size: .
v_call: TRBV6-5
d_call: .
j_call: TRBJ2-7
cdr3_aa: CASSYSGANYEQYF
cdr3_nt: TGTGCCAGCAGTTACTCAGGGGCTAATTACGAGCAGTACTTC

clone_size: .
v_call: TRBV18
d_call: .
j_call: TRBJ1-1
cdr3_aa: CASSPETGEEAFF
cdr3_nt: TGTGCCAGCTCACCCGAGACAGGCGAAGAAGCTTTCTTT

clone_size: .
v_call: TRBV13
d_call: .
j_call: TRBJ2-1
cdr3_aa: CASSLRVDSFSYNEQFF
cdr3_nt: TGTGCCAGCAGCTTACGGGTCGACAGCTTTTCCTACAATGAGCAGTTCTTC

clone_size: .
v_call: TRBV4-3
d_call: TRBD2
j_call: TRBJ2-7
cdr3_aa: CASSQTSGTGEQYF
cdr3_nt: TGCGCCAGCAGCCAAACTAGCGGGACCGGTGAGCAGTACTTC

clone_size: .
v_call: TRBV27
d_call: .
j_call: TRBJ2-1
cdr3_aa: CASSFFSVRFNEQFF
cdr3_nt: TGTGCCAGCAGTTTTTTTAGCGTTAGATTCAATGAGCAGTTCTTC

clone_size: .
v_call: TRBV5-8
d_call: TRBD1
j_call: TRBJ2-2
cdr3_aa: CASSLGQGGTGELFF
cdr3_nt: TGTGCCAGCAGCTTAGGACAGGGCGGCACCGGGGAGCTGTTTTTT

clone_size: .
v_call: TRBV2
d_call: .
j_call: TRBJ2-7
cdr3_aa: CASEGREQYF
cdr3_nt: TGTGCCAGCGAGGGGCGCGAGCAGTACTTC

clone_size: .
v_call: TRBV18
d_call: .
j_call: TRBJ1-1
cdr3_aa: CASSQDSYTEAFF
cdr3_nt: TGTGCCAGCTCACAAGACAGTTACACTGAAGCTTTCTTT

clone_size: .
v_call: TRBV28
d_call: TRBD2
j_call: TRBJ2-3
cdr3_aa: CATLAGLIDTQYF
cdr3_nt: TGTGCCACCCTAGCGGGATTGATAGATACGCAGTATTTT

clone_size: .
v_call: TRBV7-2
d_call: TRBD1
j_call: TRBJ2-4
cdr3_aa: CASRSDRGAKNIQYF
cdr3_nt: TGTGCCAGCCGCTCGGACAGGGGGGCCAAAAACATTCAGTACTTC

clone_size: .
v_call: TRBV7-2
d_call: .
j_call: TRBJ2-5
cdr3_aa: CASSPRRQADQETQYF
cdr3_nt: TGTGCCAGCAGCCCACGGAGACAGGCGGACCAAGAGACCCAGTACTTC

clone_size: .
v_call: TRBV2
d_call: TRBD2
j_call: TRBJ2-1
cdr3_aa: CARQTSGSYNEQFF
cdr3_nt: TGTGCCAGGCAGACTAGCGGGTCCTACAATGAGCAGTTCTTC

clone_size: .
v_call: TRBV7-2
d_call: .
j_call: TRBJ2-7
cdr3_aa: CASSLRLGPGTSYEQYF
cdr3_nt: TGTGCCAGCAGCTTAAGGCTTGGCCCGGGGACCTCTTACGAGCAGTACTTC

clone_size: .
v_call: TRBV15
d_call: .
j_call: TRBJ2-5
cdr3_aa: CATSRGRGQETQYF
cdr3_nt: TGTGCCACCAGCAGGGGTCGAGGGCAAGAGACCCAGTACTTC

clone_size: .
v_call: TRBV19
d_call: .
j_call: TRBJ1-5
cdr3_aa: CASSIGEWGGNQPQHF
cdr3_nt: TGTGCCAGTAGTATTGGCGAGTGGGGGGGGAACCAGCCCCAGCATTTT

clone_size: .
v_call: TRBV6-1
d_call: TRBD1
j_call: TRBJ2-7
cdr3_aa: CASRMGQGWYEQYF
cdr3_nt: TGTGCCAGCAGGATGGGACAGGGTTGGTACGAGCAGTACTTC

clone_size: .
v_call: TRBV7-3
d_call: TRBD2
j_call: TRBJ2-2
cdr3_aa: CASSPDLAGFMGELFF
cdr3_nt: TGTGCCAGCAGCCCGGATCTAGCGGGTTTTATGGGGGAGCTGTTTTTT

clone_size: .
v_call: TRBV5-8
d_call: .
j_call: TRBJ1-2
cdr3_aa: CASSRVFGPRGYTF
cdr3_nt: TGTGCCAGCAGCCGGGTCTTTGGGCCAAGAGGCTACACCTTC

clone_size: .
v_call: TRBV11-3
d_call: TRBD2
j_call: TRBJ2-3
cdr3_aa: CASSWGLAGRYTDTQYF
cdr3_nt: TGTGCCAGCAGCTGGGGGCTAGCGGGTCGTTACACAGATACGCAGTATTTT

clone_size: few
v_call: TRBV5-1
d_call: .
j_call: TRBJ1-2
cdr3_aa: CASSLGLGETNYGYTF
cdr3_nt: TGCGCCAGCAGCTTGGGGCTCGGGGAGACTAACTATGGCTACACCTTC

clone_size: .
v_call: TRBV28
d_call: .
j_call: TRBJ2-1
cdr3_aa: CASRPLGQGNEQFF
cdr3_nt: TGTGCCAGCAGACCCCTGGGGCAGGGAAATGAGCAGTTCTTC

clone_size: few
v_call: TRBV16
d_call: TRBD2
j_call: TRBJ2-7
cdr3_aa: CASSPPGGLAFYEQYF
cdr3_nt: TGTGCCAGCAGCCCCCCTGGAGGACTAGCATTCTACGAGCAGTACTTC